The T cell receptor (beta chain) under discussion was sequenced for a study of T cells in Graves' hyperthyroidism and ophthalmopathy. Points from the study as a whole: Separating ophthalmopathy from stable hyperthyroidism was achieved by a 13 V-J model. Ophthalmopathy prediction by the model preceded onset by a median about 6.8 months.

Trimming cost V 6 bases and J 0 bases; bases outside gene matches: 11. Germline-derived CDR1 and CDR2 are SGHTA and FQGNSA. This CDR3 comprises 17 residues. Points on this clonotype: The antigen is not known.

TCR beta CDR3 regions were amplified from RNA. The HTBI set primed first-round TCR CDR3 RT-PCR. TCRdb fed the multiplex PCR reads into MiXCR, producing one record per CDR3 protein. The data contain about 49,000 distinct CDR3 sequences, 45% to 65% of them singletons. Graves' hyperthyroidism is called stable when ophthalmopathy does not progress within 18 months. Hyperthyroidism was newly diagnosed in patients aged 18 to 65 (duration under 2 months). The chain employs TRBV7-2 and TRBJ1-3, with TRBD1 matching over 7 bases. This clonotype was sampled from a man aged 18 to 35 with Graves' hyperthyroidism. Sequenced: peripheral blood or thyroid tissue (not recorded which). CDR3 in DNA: TGTGCCAGCAGTCCAAGGACAGGCTCGAGCTCTGGAAACACCATATATTTT. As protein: CASSPRTGSSSGNTIYF.